The source of this T cell receptor (beta chain) is a study of response to subunit inactivated influenza vaccine. Study-wide results and caveats: It was suggested by the authors that few new T cells are recruited by each seasonal influenza vaccination.

V was pared by 1 base and J by 6 bases, with 9 bases between. CDR3 size: 13 residues. The germline CDR1 and CDR2 sequences are SEHNR and FQNEAQ (reference sequence). This clonotype was recorded a few times. Its specificity is unknown. TCRdb itself ran the RT-PCR reads through MiXCR, one entry per CDR3 protein. The sample carries 800,000 to 1,000,000 distinct CDR3 sequences, roughly 20% recorded once. This chain connects TRBV7-9 to TRBJ1-2; weak D call: TRBD1 (6 bases). The receptor was isolated from a middle-aged man who received an inactivated influenza vaccine. The sequencing here drew on PBMCs from blood, taken 5 to 6 days after vaccination. Written as DNA, the CDR3 is TGTGCCAGCAGCTTAGGGGGGGCGCATGGCTACACCTTC. It codes for CASSLGGAHGYTF.